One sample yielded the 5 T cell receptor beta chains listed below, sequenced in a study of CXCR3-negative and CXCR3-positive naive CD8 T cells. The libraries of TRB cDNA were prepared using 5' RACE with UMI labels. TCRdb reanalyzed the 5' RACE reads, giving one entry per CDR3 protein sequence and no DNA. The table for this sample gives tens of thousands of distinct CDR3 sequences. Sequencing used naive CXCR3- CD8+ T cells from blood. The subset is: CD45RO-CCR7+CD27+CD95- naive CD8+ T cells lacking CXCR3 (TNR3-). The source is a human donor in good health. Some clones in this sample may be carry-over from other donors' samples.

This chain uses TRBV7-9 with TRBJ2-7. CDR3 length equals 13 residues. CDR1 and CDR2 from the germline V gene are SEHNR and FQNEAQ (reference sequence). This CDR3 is CASSLSQGYEQYF.

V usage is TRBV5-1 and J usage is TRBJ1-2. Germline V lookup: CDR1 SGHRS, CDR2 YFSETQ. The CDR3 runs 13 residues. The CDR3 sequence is CASSLTENYGYTF.

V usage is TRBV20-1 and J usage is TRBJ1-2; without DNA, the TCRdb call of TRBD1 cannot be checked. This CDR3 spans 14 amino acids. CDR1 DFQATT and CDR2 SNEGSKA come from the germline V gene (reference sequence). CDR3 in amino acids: CSARDLDRAYGYTF.

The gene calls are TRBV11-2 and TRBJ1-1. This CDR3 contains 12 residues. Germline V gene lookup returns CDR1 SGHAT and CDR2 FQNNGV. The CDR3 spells CASSLDMTEAFF. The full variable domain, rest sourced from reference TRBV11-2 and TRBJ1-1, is EAGVAQSPRYKIIEKRQSVAFWCNPISGHATLYWYQQILGQGPKLLIQFQNNGVVDDSQLPKDRFSAERLKGVDSTLKIQPAKLEDSAVYLCASSLDMTEAFFGQGTRLTVV.

CDR3 sequence: CSVEEGGTGGYEQYF. The chain couples TRBV29-1 to TRBJ2-7; TCRdb indicates TRBD1, and absent DNA this call remains unverified. This CDR3 has 15 amino acids. Germline V gives CDR1 SQVTM, CDR2 ANQGSEA.